This T cell receptor (beta chain) appears in the sequencing data of a study of regulatory T cells in long-lasting Graves disease (dated by TCRdb to the early 2020s). Context from the whole study: Persistent Graves' disease was defined as persistently positive TSH receptor autoantibodies together with antithyroid drug treatment for over 5 years. Persistent Graves' disease patients were compared with newly diagnosed Graves' disease patients by peripheral blood TCR sequencing and RNA sequencing. The study was registered as a clinical trial and conducted in China. TCR sequencing covered some 13 persistent and about 20 newly diagnosed Graves' disease patients, about 35 samples in total. On average, persistent Graves' disease patients in the clinical cohort had been on antithyroid drugs for about 10 years.

Overall results and qualifications from the work: Only peripheral blood was studied, because thyroid tissue, the primary lesion, was inaccessible. A larger number of public clonotypes was shared among persistent patients (about 2,700) than among newly diagnosed patients (roughly 930). TRBV28, TRBJ1-2 and TRBJ2-5 were preferentially used in persistent disease, while TRBV20-1 and TRBJ2-1 were favored in newly diagnosed disease. The authors acknowledged the small sample size as a limitation that may reduce accuracy. Persistent Graves' disease patients showed lower TCR Shannon entropy and fewer highly expanded clones than newly diagnosed patients, suggesting clonal expansion. Only the TCR beta chain was sequenced and analyzed.

The time point label of this sample denotes: persistent/refractory GD, antithyroid drugs over 5 years with positive TRAb. For both TCR sequencing and RNA sequencing, RNA was extracted from PBMCs in TRIzol. Graves' disease was diagnosed according to American Thyroid Association guidelines. Patients for the study were recruited at an endocrinology department in Xi'an, China. Each patient gave about 8.1 milliliters of peripheral blood, collected in an EDTA anticoagulant tube. Ficoll Paque Plus density gradient separation was used to isolate PBMCs, and no further T cell sorting was done. RNA quality was checked with an Agilent 2100 Bioanalyzer and agarose gel, and concentration with a NanoDrop 2000. Concerning this clonotype itself: Its antigen is currently not known. No much larger clone is present one base from it, and per-base qualities are unavailable.

Library preparation employed multiplex PCR. TCRdb shows the sequencer as Illumina HiSeq 4000. iRepertoire HTBI primers and Arm-PCR amplification of CDR3 regions were used to construct TCR beta libraries. Before sequencing, the PCR products underwent gel purification. In the paper's pipeline: Across samples, around 58 TRBV and 13 to 15 TRBJ segments were identified and used for gene usage analysis of CDR3 amino acid clonotypes. COPE and FqMerger were used to merge the filtered high-quality paired reads into contigs. BLAST was used to align contigs to the IMGT TRBV, TRBD and TRBJ reference genes, and CDR3 was defined following IMGT. Highly expanded clones were defined as clonotypes with a frequency above 0.1%. Repertoire diversity was measured by Shannon entropy, and V-J evenness by the Gini coefficient. A clonotype was considered public if more than one individual shared it. The public reads were reprocessed in TCRdb via fastp at Q25 and MiXCR, keeping in-frame beta chains. Rows are combined by CDR3 protein, so each entry shows the most common genes and DNA. TCRdb, not the original authors, processed these V and J calls. A total of 300,000 to 350,000 distinct CDR3 sequences appear in this sample, roughly a fifth of them only once. Of the sample, just under 30% is held by the ten largest clones.

Taken from the germline V gene, the CDR1 and CDR2 loops are MNHEY and SVGEGT. Trimming costs V 2 bases and J 8 bases, and their ends lie 18 bases apart. Counted from cysteine to phenylalanine, this CDR3 has 15 amino acids. The DNA shown is the 45-base CDR3, in frame from base 1. Sample: peripheral blood mononuclear cells (PBMCs), taken when the disease was refractory, from a patient treated with antithyroid drugs. The V and J genes are TRBV6-2 or TRBV6-3 and TRBJ1-2; no D gene call is confident. This clonotype was sampled from a female donor with Graves disease. For the CDR3, the sequence is CASSYPTEIYEGYTF. The bases read TGTGCCAGCAGTTACCCGACGGAGATCTATGAAGGCTACACCTTC.